These T cell receptor beta chains were read from a single sample in a study of cytomegalovirus exposure and HLA in healthy donors. Some clones are missing from TCRdb's copy, which holds only in-frame ones; the method was immunoSEQ multiplex PCR. The repertoire holds more than 95,000 clones, with 69% as singletons. The sample was PBMCs. These receptors originate from a young man in good health and CMV-seronegative. The CDR3 runs from the conserved cysteine through the conserved F or W. Fields, in order: V gene, clone size, D gene, J gene, CDR3 DNA, CDR3 protein. A D gene is named only where the DNA matches it firmly. Size values are once, few and many counts, or a class for expanded clones, and some rows have none.

v_call: TRBV7-2; clone_size: -; d_call: TRBD2; j_call: TRBJ2-4; cdr3_nt: TGTGCCAGCAGCGGACTAGCATACCAGGGGAACATTCAGTACTTC; cdr3_aa: CASSGLAYQGNIQYF
v_call: TRBV7-8; clone_size: -; d_call: TRBD1; j_call: TRBJ2-5; cdr3_nt: TGTGCCAGCAGCCCTAGACAGGGGTTTCGACAAGAGACCCAGTACTTC; cdr3_aa: CASSPRQGFRQETQYF
v_call: TRBV5-5; clone_size: -; d_call: -; j_call: TRBJ1-2; cdr3_nt: TGTGCCAGCAGCAGCAGGACAGCTTATGGCTACACCTTC; cdr3_aa: CASSSRTAYGYTF
v_call: TRBV11-2; clone_size: few; d_call: TRBD1; j_call: TRBJ2-7; cdr3_nt: TGTGCCAGCACCCTGGGACAGGGACCCTACGAGCAGTACTTC; cdr3_aa: CASTLGQGPYEQYF
v_call: TRBV21-1; clone_size: -; d_call: -; j_call: TRBJ1-2; cdr3_nt: TGTGCCAGCAGCAAAGATGGGACAGACAGACTCCACTACTATGGCTACACCTTC; cdr3_aa: CASSKDGTDRLHYYGYTF
v_call: TRBV21-1; clone_size: -; d_call: -; j_call: TRBJ1-3; cdr3_nt: TGTGCCAGCAGCAAGTATGGTTCTAGTCCGCTCTGCTCTGGAAACACCATATATTTT; cdr3_aa: CASSKYGSSPLCSGNTIYF
v_call: TRBV6-1; clone_size: -; d_call: TRBD2; j_call: TRBJ2-3; cdr3_nt: TGTGCCAGCAGTGAAGGTTGGCAGGCGGGAGTAAGCACAGATACGCAGTATTTT; cdr3_aa: CASSEGWQAGVSTDTQYF
v_call: TRBV7-2; clone_size: few; d_call: TRBD2; j_call: TRBJ2-7; cdr3_nt: TGTGCCAGCAGCGGGGGGGGGTCGAGGCAGTACTTC; cdr3_aa: CASSGGGSRQYF
v_call: TRBV6-4; clone_size: -; d_call: TRBD1; j_call: TRBJ1-2; cdr3_nt: TGTGCCAGCTCCTCCGGGACAGGGGTCGGCTACACCTTC; cdr3_aa: CASSSGTGVGYTF
v_call: TRBV21-1; clone_size: -; d_call: -; j_call: TRBJ2-7; cdr3_nt: TGTGCCAGCGGAAACAGGCGCACCTACGAGCAGTACTTC; cdr3_aa: CASGNRRTYEQYF
v_call: TRBV30; clone_size: once; d_call: -; j_call: TRBJ1-5; cdr3_nt: TGTGCCTGGAGTGTACTGGGGGCTTTGGGCAATCAGCCCCAGCATTTT; cdr3_aa: CAWSVLGALGNQPQHF
v_call: TRBV21-1; clone_size: -; d_call: -; j_call: TRBJ2-6; cdr3_nt: TGTGCCAGCAGCAAAGATCAGGGTTTTGGGGCCAACGTCCTGACTTTC; cdr3_aa: CASSKDQGFGANVLTF
v_call: TRBV27; clone_size: once; d_call: TRBD1; j_call: TRBJ1-1; cdr3_nt: TGTGCCAGCAGTCCTGGGACAGGGGGTAGCGGCACTGAAGCTTTCTTT; cdr3_aa: CASSPGTGGSGTEAFF
v_call: TRBV5-1; clone_size: once; d_call: -; j_call: TRBJ2-1; cdr3_nt: TGCGCCAGCAGCTTGGCCGGCGGCGGTACCTACAATGAGCAGTTCTTC; cdr3_aa: CASSLAGGGTYNEQFF
v_call: TRBV27; clone_size: -; d_call: -; j_call: TRBJ2-5; cdr3_nt: TGTGCCAGCAGTAAACTAGAAAACCAAGAGACCCAGTACTTC; cdr3_aa: CASSKLENQETQYF
v_call: TRBV7-9; clone_size: -; d_call: -; j_call: TRBJ1-1; cdr3_nt: TGTGCCAGCAGCCCGGGAGGTTTAGGGAGGGCTTTCTTT; cdr3_aa: CASSPGGLGRAFF
v_call: TRBV2; clone_size: -; d_call: TRBD1; j_call: TRBJ2-7; cdr3_nt: TGTGCCAGCAGTGGCCAGGGGGTCAAGCAGTACTTC; cdr3_aa: CASSGQGVKQYF
v_call: TRBV6-6; clone_size: -; d_call: TRBD1; j_call: TRBJ1-2; cdr3_nt: TGTGCCAGCAGTTACACAGGGGGCTGGAACTATGGCTACACCTTC; cdr3_aa: CASSYTGGWNYGYTF
v_call: TRBV9; clone_size: few; d_call: -; j_call: TRBJ2-3; cdr3_nt: TGTGCCAGCAGCGTCCACGGCGGGGCCGATGATACGCAGTATTTT; cdr3_aa: CASSVHGGADDTQYF
v_call: TRBV14; clone_size: -; d_call: -; j_call: TRBJ2-7; cdr3_nt: TGTGCCAGCAATATTGGCGGGATTCCCTACGAGCAGTACTTC; cdr3_aa: CASNIGGIPYEQYF
v_call: TRBV27; clone_size: -; d_call: -; j_call: TRBJ1-2; cdr3_nt: TGTGCCAGCAGTTGGGCAGGGCCAACTTGGGGCTACACCTTC; cdr3_aa: CASSWAGPTWGYTF
v_call: TRBV14; clone_size: -; d_call: TRBD2; j_call: TRBJ2-7; cdr3_nt: TGTGCCAGCAGCCTCCTGTCGGCTAGCGGGAGAAACGAGCAGTACTTC; cdr3_aa: CASSLLSASGRNEQYF
v_call: TRBV30; clone_size: -; d_call: TRBD2; j_call: TRBJ2-3; cdr3_nt: TGTGCCTGGAGCACGGGACTAACCACAGATACGCAGTATTTT; cdr3_aa: CAWSTGLTTDTQYF
v_call: TRBV10-3; clone_size: -; d_call: TRBD1; j_call: TRBJ1-2; cdr3_nt: TGTGCCATCAGTGAGCGCCGGGACAGGGGGATCGGAGGCTACACCTTC; cdr3_aa: CAISERRDRGIGGYTF
v_call: TRBV19; clone_size: -; d_call: -; j_call: TRBJ1-1; cdr3_nt: TGTGCCAGTCTCCTGGGGGGGTACATGAACACTGAAGCTTTCTTT; cdr3_aa: CASLLGGYMNTEAFF
v_call: TRBV13; clone_size: -; d_call: TRBD1; j_call: TRBJ1-1; cdr3_nt: TGTGCCAGCAGTTTCACAGGGGGCGACACTGAAGCTTTCTTT; cdr3_aa: CASSFTGGDTEAFF
v_call: TRBV4-1; clone_size: -; d_call: TRBD2; j_call: TRBJ2-2; cdr3_nt: TGCGCCAGCAGCGTTCAGGGAGGGGCCGGGGAGCTGTTTTTT; cdr3_aa: CASSVQGGAGELFF
v_call: TRBV5-6; clone_size: -; d_call: TRBD1; j_call: TRBJ2-6; cdr3_nt: TGTGCCAGCAGCTGGACAGGGCTTGGGGCCAACGTCCTGACTTTC; cdr3_aa: CASSWTGLGANVLTF
v_call: TRBV5-1; clone_size: once; d_call: TRBD1; j_call: TRBJ1-3; cdr3_nt: TGCGCCAGCAGCTTGCCGGGACAGGCCTCTGGAAACACCATATATTTT; cdr3_aa: CASSLPGQASGNTIYF
v_call: TRBV6-6; clone_size: few; d_call: -; j_call: TRBJ1-5; cdr3_nt: TGTGCCAGCAGTTACTCGGCAGGGGTGAGTCAGCCCCAGCATTTT; cdr3_aa: CASSYSAGVSQPQHF
v_call: TRBV7-6; clone_size: -; d_call: -; j_call: TRBJ2-5; cdr3_nt: TGTGCCAGCAGCTTAGAAGAGGTTCAGACCCAGTACTTC; cdr3_aa: CASSLEEVQTQYF
v_call: TRBV10-3; clone_size: -; d_call: TRBD1; j_call: TRBJ2-3; cdr3_nt: TGTGCCATCAGCGCAGGGGGCAACACAGATACGCAGTATTTT; cdr3_aa: CAISAGGNTDTQYF
v_call: TRBV2; clone_size: -; d_call: -; j_call: TRBJ1-1; cdr3_nt: TGTGCCAGCAGTGAGAGAAGCACTGAAGCTTTCTTT; cdr3_aa: CASSERSTEAFF